A selection of T cell receptor beta chains follows, all from one sample in a study of identical twins. TCRdb itself ran the 5' RACE reads through MiXCR, one entry per CDR3 protein. This repertoire shows 1.5 million to 2 million distinct CDR3 sequences, roughly 35% found once; its top ten account for 0.27%. The specimen was cord blood. The receptor source for this set is a newborn girl in good health. Each CDR3 is given with its conserved first and last residue. The order of the fields is D gene, CDR3 length, clone size, J gene, V gene, CDR3 protein, CDR3 DNA. A D gene is named only where the DNA matches it firmly. Size is omitted from some rows. Given values are once, few, many or a class for expanded clones.

D: .; length: 15; size: .; J: TRBJ1-5; V: TRBV20-1; CDR3: CSARGQVHSNQPQHF; DNA: TGCAGTGCTAGAGGGCAGGTCCATAGCAATCAGCCCCAGCATTTT
D: .; length: 14; size: .; J: TRBJ2-5; V: TRBV9; CDR3: CASSVDRDAEAQYF; DNA: TGTGCCAGCAGCGTAGATCGGGATGCAGAGGCCCAGTACTTC
D: .; length: 14; size: .; J: TRBJ2-7; V: TRBV7-2; CDR3: CAGSLRDPRVAQYF; DNA: TGTGCCGGCAGCCTCCGGGACCCCCGCGTTGCGCAGTACTTC
D: TRBD2; length: 15; size: few; J: TRBJ2-7; V: TRBV27; CDR3: CASRLAGAVSYEQYF; DNA: TGTGCCAGCAGACTAGCGGGAGCCGTCTCCTACGAGCAGTACTTC
D: .; length: 16; size: few; J: TRBJ2-7; V: TRBV21-1; CDR3: CASSKIGAPRSYEQYF; DNA: TGTGCCAGCAGCAAAATCGGGGCACCCCGAAGCTACGAGCAGTACTTC
D: .; length: 14; size: few; J: TRBJ1-2; V: TRBV4-2; CDR3: CASSQDKSNYGYTF; DNA: TGTGCCAGCAGCCAAGACAAGTCTAACTATGGCTACACCTTC
D: TRBD2; length: 13; size: .; J: TRBJ2-1; V: TRBV20-1; CDR3: CSARDPRLAEQFF; DNA: TGCAGTGCTAGAGATCCGCGACTAGCGGAGCAGTTCTTC
D: TRBD1; length: 16; size: .; J: TRBJ1-6; V: TRBV3-1; CDR3: CASSQETGAGNSPLHF; DNA: TGTGCCAGCAGCCAAGAGACAGGGGCAGGGAATTCACCCCTCCACTTT
D: TRBD1; length: 15; size: few; J: TRBJ1-5; V: TRBV20-1; CDR3: CSARFRDSINQPQHF; DNA: TGCAGTGCTAGATTTCGGGACAGTATCAATCAGCCCCAGCATTTT
D: .; length: 12; size: many; J: TRBJ2-7; V: TRBV18; CDR3: CASSPAAYEQYF; DNA: TGTGCCAGCAGCCCGGCCGCTTACGAGCAGTACTTC
D: TRBD2; length: 14; size: once; J: TRBJ2-5; V: TRBV11-2; CDR3: CASSLRGVGETQYF; DNA: TGTGCCAGCAGCTTACGGGGGGTTGGAGAGACCCAGTACTTC
D: .; length: 14; size: .; J: TRBJ1-2; V: TRBV27; CDR3: CASSLGRPNYGCTF; DNA: TGTGCCAGCAGTTTAGGTAGGCCTAACTATGGCTGCACCTTC